This is a list of T cell receptor beta chains from one sample in a study of T cell changes during pregnancy in multiple sclerosis. The assay was immunoSEQ multiplex PCR, and TCRdb's table has in-frame clones only and misses some. The table includes some 52,000 clones, roughly 92% detected once. Sequenced material: CD4+ T cells from peripheral blood mononuclear cells, taken in the third trimester of pregnancy. All receptors come from a female donor with multiple sclerosis, enrolled in a pregnancy study. The CDR3 runs from the conserved cysteine through the conserved F or W. The order of the fields is J gene, clone size, D gene, V gene, CDR3 DNA, CDR3 protein. A D gene is named only where the DNA matches it firmly. Not every row has a clone size; where given, it reads once, few, many or a size class.

J: TRBJ2-7; size: once; D: TRBD2; V: TRBV19; DNA: TGTGCCAGTAGCTCCGGTCGGGGGGACGAGCAGTACTTC; CDR3: CASSSGRGDEQYF
J: TRBJ1-2; size: -; D: -; V: TRBV5-4; DNA: TGTGCCAGCAACCCCATTGGGTCGGGTGGCTACACCTTC; CDR3: CASNPIGSGGYTF
J: TRBJ1-2; size: -; D: -; V: TRBV6-4; DNA: TGTGCCAGCTCTCCCGGGGGGGCCAAGGGGTATGGCTACACCTTC; CDR3: CASSPGGAKGYGYTF
J: TRBJ2-7; size: -; D: -; V: TRBV18; DNA: TGTGCCAGCTCACAAGGGACATCCTACGAGCAGTACTTC; CDR3: CASSQGTSYEQYF
J: TRBJ2-3; size: -; D: TRBD2; V: TRBV5-4; DNA: TGTGCCAGCAGCTTGCAGCGGGGGGACTTTACAGATACGCAGTATTTT; CDR3: CASSLQRGDFTDTQYF
J: TRBJ2-1; size: -; D: TRBD2; V: TRBV30; DNA: TGTGCTGCCAGCGGACTAGCCTTAAGTTTCAATGAGCAGTTCTTC; CDR3: CAASGLALSFNEQFF
J: TRBJ1-2; size: -; D: TRBD1; V: TRBV5-4; DNA: TGTGCAGTCGACAGGGGGCCCTATGGCTACACCTTC; CDR3: CAVDRGPYGYTF
J: TRBJ1-1; size: -; D: -; V: TRBV30; DNA: TGTGCCTGGAGTTCCCGCCCCGGGGGACCAGGAGCTTTCTTT; CDR3: CAWSSRPGGPGAFF
J: TRBJ2-7; size: -; D: TRBD2; V: TRBV29-1; DNA: TGCAGCGGCGGTGGGACTACCTACGAGCAGTACTTC; CDR3: CSGGGTTYEQYF
J: TRBJ1-4; size: -; D: -; V: TRBV2; DNA: TGTGCCAGCAGGGAGCAGGGAAGAGGTGAAAAACTGTTTTTT; CDR3: CASREQGRGEKLFF
J: TRBJ2-6; size: -; D: -; V: TRBV19; DNA: TGTGCCAGTAGTTACTCTGGGGCCAACGTCCTGACTTTC; CDR3: CASSYSGANVLTF
J: TRBJ2-7; size: -; D: TRBD1; V: TRBV19; DNA: TGTGCCAGTAGTATAGGGGGACAGGGAAGCCACGAGCAGTACTTC; CDR3: CASSIGGQGSHEQYF
J: TRBJ2-7; size: -; D: -; V: TRBV7-2; DNA: TGTGCCAGCAGCTTAGGTCTCGGGTCCTACGAGCAGTACTTC; CDR3: CASSLGLGSYEQYF
J: TRBJ1-2; size: once; D: -; V: TRBV7-2; DNA: TGTGCCAGCAGTTCCCCCTTCTATGGCTACACCTTC; CDR3: CASSSPFYGYTF
J: TRBJ2-7; size: -; D: TRBD1; V: TRBV19; DNA: TGTGCCAGTAGTACGGGACAGGGGGTCTCCTACGAGCAGTACTTC; CDR3: CASSTGQGVSYEQYF
J: TRBJ1-3; size: -; D: -; V: TRBV15; DNA: TGTGCCACCAGCGGGAGGGGGACATTCCGCTCTGGAAACACCATATATTTT; CDR3: CATSGRGTFRSGNTIYF
J: TRBJ2-5; size: -; D: -; V: TRBV9; DNA: TGTGCCAGCAGCGTAGCCCAGTGGGAGACCCAGTACTTC; CDR3: CASSVAQWETQYF
J: TRBJ1-6; size: -; D: -; V: TRBV27; DNA: TGTGCCAGCAGTTTATTCCGCCCGACAGCGGGAAATTCACCCCTCCACTTT; CDR3: CASSLFRPTAGNSPLHF
J: TRBJ2-5; size: once; D: -; V: TRBV1; DNA: TGCACCAGCAGCCAAGATCCCACGAGGCTAGCGGGTGGAGAGACCCAGTACTTC; CDR3: CTSSQDPTRLAGGETQYF
J: TRBJ1-2; size: -; D: -; V: TRBV19; DNA: TGTGCCAGTACCGGGGACACCCTCTATGGCTACACCTTC; CDR3: CASTGDTLYGYTF
J: TRBJ1-2; size: -; D: -; V: TRBV18; DNA: TGTGCCAGCTCAACTGGACACGGCTTCTATGGCTACACCTTC; CDR3: CASSTGHGFYGYTF
J: TRBJ2-4; size: once; D: -; V: TRBV6-5; DNA: TGTGCCAGCAGGAACGGAGCCAAAAACATTCAGTATTTC; CDR3: CASRNGAKNIQYF
J: TRBJ1-1; size: -; D: -; V: TRBV4-1; DNA: TGCGCCAGCAGCCCCCTGCCTGGGGCGAACACTGAAGCTTTCTTT; CDR3: CASSPLPGANTEAFF
J: TRBJ2-3; size: -; D: TRBD2; V: TRBV2; DNA: TGTGCCAGCAGTGGTGAGGGAGGGAGCACAGATACGCAGTATTTT; CDR3: CASSGEGGSTDTQYF
J: TRBJ2-5; size: -; D: -; V: TRBV11-2; DNA: TGTGCCAGCAGCTTAGTTAGCGGAGGGGAGACCCAGTACTTC; CDR3: CASSLVSGGETQYF
J: TRBJ1-3; size: once; D: -; V: TRBV7-2; DNA: TGTGCCAGCAGCCCACTTGGCTCTGGAAACACCATATATTTT; CDR3: CASSPLGSGNTIYF
J: TRBJ1-1; size: -; D: -; V: TRBV6-4; DNA: TGTGCCAGCAGTGACTCAGGTAGGGGAGGGAAGCCTGAAGCTTTCTTT; CDR3: CASSDSGRGGKPEAFF
J: TRBJ1-4; size: -; D: TRBD1; V: TRBV10-3; DNA: TGTGCCATCGGGACAGGGGCTATTAATGAAAAACTGTTTTTT; CDR3: CAIGTGAINEKLFF
J: TRBJ2-7; size: -; D: -; V: TRBV6-5; DNA: TGTGCCAGCAGTTACTCGGCGGATTCGGGCGAGCAGTACTTC; CDR3: CASSYSADSGEQYF
J: TRBJ1-2; size: -; D: TRBD1; V: TRBV7-9; DNA: TGTGCCAGCAGCTCGGACAGGGGGTATGGCTACACCTTC; CDR3: CASSSDRGYGYTF
J: TRBJ2-3; size: -; D: -; V: TRBV7-9; DNA: TGTGCCAGCAGCCACACAGATACGCAGTATTTT; CDR3: CASSHTDTQYF
J: TRBJ2-6; size: -; D: -; V: TRBV30; DNA: TGTGCCTGGAGCGCCGACAGCAGTGGGGCCAACGTCCTGACTTTC; CDR3: CAWSADSSGANVLTF
J: TRBJ2-3; size: -; D: TRBD1; V: TRBV19; DNA: TGTGCCAGTAGTTCCCGACAGGGGTCCACGATGGATACGCAGTATTTT; CDR3: CASSSRQGSTMDTQYF
J: TRBJ2-7; size: -; D: TRBD1; V: TRBV7-6; DNA: TGTGCCAGCAGCCCCCCCGGGTCAGGGGGCTACGAGCAGTACTTC; CDR3: CASSPPGSGGYEQYF
J: TRBJ1-4; size: -; D: -; V: TRBV19; DNA: TGTGCCAGTAGTACAACAGGGTTGAGGGACAAAAAACTGTTTTTT; CDR3: CASSTTGLRDKKLFF
J: TRBJ2-7; size: -; D: -; V: TRBV6-1; DNA: TGTGCCAGCAGTGAAGATGGGGGGGGGCCCTACGAGCAGTACTTC; CDR3: CASSEDGGGPYEQYF
J: TRBJ2-2; size: -; D: -; V: TRBV4-2; DNA: TGTGCCAGCAGCCAATGGGAGGCCCGGGACCCAGATTACACCGGGGAGCTGTTTTTT; CDR3: CASSQWEARDPDYTGELFF
J: TRBJ1-1; size: medium-sized; D: -; V: TRBV18; DNA: TGTGCCAGCTCACCTCTTCCCCAGGGCCGAATGAACACTGAAGCTTTCTTT; CDR3: CASSPLPQGRMNTEAFF
J: TRBJ1-5; size: -; D: -; V: TRBV5-1; DNA: TGCGCCAGCAGCGCGGAGGTCAATCAGCCCCAGCATTTT; CDR3: CASSAEVNQPQHF
J: TRBJ2-7; size: -; D: TRBD1; V: TRBV15; DNA: TGTGCCACCAGCAGGGGGACAGGGGGCTTTCGGGAGCAGTACTTC; CDR3: CATSRGTGGFREQYF
J: TRBJ1-2; size: once; D: TRBD1; V: TRBV29-1; DNA: TGCAGCGTTGGGGCACCAGGGGGCCATGGCTACACCTTC; CDR3: CSVGAPGGHGYTF
J: TRBJ1-4; size: -; D: TRBD1; V: TRBV7-9; DNA: TGTGCCAGCAGCTCTTCCGACAGGGAACCCCTCTGGACTAATGAAAAACTGTTTTTT; CDR3: CASSSSDREPLWTNEKLFF
J: TRBJ2-3; size: -; D: TRBD2; V: TRBV11-2; DNA: TGTGCCAGCAGCCACGGACTAGATTGGGATACGCAGTATTTT; CDR3: CASSHGLDWDTQYF
J: TRBJ2-7; size: -; D: -; V: TRBV7-9; DNA: TGTGCCAGCAGCCCCCCGGAGGAGGGAAGGGGTCGGGCTTACGAGCAGTACTTC; CDR3: CASSPPEEGRGRAYEQYF
J: TRBJ2-7; size: -; D: -; V: TRBV30; DNA: TGTGCCTGGAGCCGGACCGCGGGGGAGCAGTACTTC; CDR3: CAWSRTAGEQYF
J: TRBJ1-1; size: -; D: TRBD1; V: TRBV18; DNA: TGTGCCAGCTCACCGGTGGTAGTGCAGGACAGGTTGTGGGAAGCTTTCTTT; CDR3: CASSPVVVQDRLWEAFF
J: TRBJ1-3; size: -; D: TRBD1; V: TRBV29-1; DNA: TGCAGCGTTGGTGAACAGGGGGGAAACACCATATATTTT; CDR3: CSVGEQGGNTIYF
J: TRBJ1-2; size: -; D: -; V: TRBV19; DNA: TGTGCCAGCCAGGGCAACAGCTATGGCTACACCTTC; CDR3: CASQGNSYGYTF
J: TRBJ1-1; size: -; D: -; V: TRBV7-3; DNA: TGTGCCAGCAGCCCCCCGTTAGGGGTCGTGAACACTGAAGCTTTCTTT; CDR3: CASSPPLGVVNTEAFF
J: TRBJ1-2; size: once; D: TRBD1; V: TRBV11-2; DNA: TGTGCCAGCAGCTTTAGACAGGGCGCCACTTCATATGGCTACACCTTC; CDR3: CASSFRQGATSYGYTF
J: TRBJ1-2; size: -; D: -; V: TRBV7-9; DNA: TGTGCCAGCAGCTCTGACGGGGTAAAGGGTAGGGGCTACACCTTC; CDR3: CASSSDGVKGRGYTF